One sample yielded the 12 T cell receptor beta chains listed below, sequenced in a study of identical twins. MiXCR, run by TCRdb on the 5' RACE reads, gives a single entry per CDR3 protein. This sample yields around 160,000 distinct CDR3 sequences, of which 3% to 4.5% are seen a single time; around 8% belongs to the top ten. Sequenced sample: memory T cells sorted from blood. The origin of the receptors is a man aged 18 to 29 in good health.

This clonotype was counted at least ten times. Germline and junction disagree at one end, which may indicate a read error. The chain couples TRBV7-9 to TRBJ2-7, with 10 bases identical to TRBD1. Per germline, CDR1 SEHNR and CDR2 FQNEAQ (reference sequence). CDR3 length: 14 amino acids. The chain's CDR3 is CASRLDRGRREQYF. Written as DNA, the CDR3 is TGTGCCAGCAGATTAGACAGGGGGCGCCGAGAGCAGTACTTC.

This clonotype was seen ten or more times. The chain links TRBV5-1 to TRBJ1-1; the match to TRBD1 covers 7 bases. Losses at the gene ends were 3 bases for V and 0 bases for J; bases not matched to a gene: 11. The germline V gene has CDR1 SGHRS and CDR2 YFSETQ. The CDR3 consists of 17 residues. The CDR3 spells CASSSGQAVGLNTEAFF. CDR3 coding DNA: TGCGCCAGCAGCTCCGGACAGGCCGTGGGGTTGAACACTGAAGCTTTCTTT.

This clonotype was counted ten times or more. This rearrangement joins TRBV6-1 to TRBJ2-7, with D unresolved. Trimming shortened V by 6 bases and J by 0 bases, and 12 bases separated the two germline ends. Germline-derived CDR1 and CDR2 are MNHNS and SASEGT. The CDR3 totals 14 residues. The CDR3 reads CASSPNAFSYEQYF. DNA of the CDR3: TGTGCCAGCAGCCCAAATGCCTTCTCCTACGAGCAGTACTTC.

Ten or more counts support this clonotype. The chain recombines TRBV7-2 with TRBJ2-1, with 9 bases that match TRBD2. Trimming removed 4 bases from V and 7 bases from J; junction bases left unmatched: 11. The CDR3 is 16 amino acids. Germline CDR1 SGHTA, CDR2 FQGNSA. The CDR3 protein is CASSSLAGTPTNEQFF. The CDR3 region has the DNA TGTGCCAGCAGCTCCCTAGCGGGGACCCCTACGAATGAGCAGTTCTTC.

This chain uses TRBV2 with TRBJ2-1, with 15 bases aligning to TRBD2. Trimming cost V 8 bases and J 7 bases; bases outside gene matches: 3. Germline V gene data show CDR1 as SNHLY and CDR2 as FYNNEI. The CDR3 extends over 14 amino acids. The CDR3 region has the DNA TGTGCCAGCCAGGGACTAGCGGGAGGTAATGAGCAGTTCTTC. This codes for CASQGLAGGNEQFF.

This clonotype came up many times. DNA for the CDR3: TGTGCCAGCAGCATCGTCCGAAACACCGGGGAGCTGTTTTTT. It is translated as CASSIVRNTGELFF. The J gene is TRBJ2-2, the V gene TRBV3-1; D remains ambiguous. This CDR3 is built from 14 residues. Trimming removed 5 bases at V and 2 bases at J, with 9 bases between. Germline-derived CDR1 and CDR2 are LGHDT and YNNKEL (reference sequence).

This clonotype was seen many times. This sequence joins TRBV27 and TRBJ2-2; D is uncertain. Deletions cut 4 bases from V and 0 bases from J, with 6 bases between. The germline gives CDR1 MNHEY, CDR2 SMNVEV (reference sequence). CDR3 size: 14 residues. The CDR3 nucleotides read TGTGCCAGCAGTTCGTACTCGAACACCGGGGAGCTGTTTTTT. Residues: CASSSYSNTGELFF.

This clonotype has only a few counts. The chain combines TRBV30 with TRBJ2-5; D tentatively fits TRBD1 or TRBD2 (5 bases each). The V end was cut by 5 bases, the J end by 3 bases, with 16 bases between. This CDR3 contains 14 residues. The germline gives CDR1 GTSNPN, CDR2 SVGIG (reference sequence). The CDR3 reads CAWGRDGFEETQYF. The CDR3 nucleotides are TGTGCCTGGGGCCGGGACGGCTTTGAAGAGACCCAGTACTTC.

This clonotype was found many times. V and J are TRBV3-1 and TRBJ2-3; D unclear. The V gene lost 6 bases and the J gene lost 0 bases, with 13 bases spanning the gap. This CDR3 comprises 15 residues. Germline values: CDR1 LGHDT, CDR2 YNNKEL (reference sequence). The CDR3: CASSPRIASTDTQYF. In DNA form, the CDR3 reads TGTGCCAGCAGTCCCCGGATAGCTAGCACAGATACGCAGTATTTT.

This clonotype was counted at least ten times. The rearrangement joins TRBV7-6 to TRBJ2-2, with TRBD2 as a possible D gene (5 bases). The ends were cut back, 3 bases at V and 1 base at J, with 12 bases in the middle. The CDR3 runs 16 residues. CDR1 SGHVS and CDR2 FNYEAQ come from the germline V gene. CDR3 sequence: CASSFPGVQNTGELFF. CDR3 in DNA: TGTGCCAGCAGCTTCCCCGGGGTACAGAACACCGGGGAGCTGTTTTTT.

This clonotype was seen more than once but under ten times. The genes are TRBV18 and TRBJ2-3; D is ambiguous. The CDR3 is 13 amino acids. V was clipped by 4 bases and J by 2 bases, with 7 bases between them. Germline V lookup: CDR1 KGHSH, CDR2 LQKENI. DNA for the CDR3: TGTGCCAGCTCACTGGCCCTCACAGATACGCAGTATTTT. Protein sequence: CASSLALTDTQYF.

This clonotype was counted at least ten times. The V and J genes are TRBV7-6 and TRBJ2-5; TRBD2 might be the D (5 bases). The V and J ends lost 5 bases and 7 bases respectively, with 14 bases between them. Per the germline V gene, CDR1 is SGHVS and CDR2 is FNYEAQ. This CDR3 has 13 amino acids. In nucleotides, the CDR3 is TGTGCCAGCAGCACGACTACCACGGGGACCCAGTACTTC. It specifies CASSTTTTGTQYF.